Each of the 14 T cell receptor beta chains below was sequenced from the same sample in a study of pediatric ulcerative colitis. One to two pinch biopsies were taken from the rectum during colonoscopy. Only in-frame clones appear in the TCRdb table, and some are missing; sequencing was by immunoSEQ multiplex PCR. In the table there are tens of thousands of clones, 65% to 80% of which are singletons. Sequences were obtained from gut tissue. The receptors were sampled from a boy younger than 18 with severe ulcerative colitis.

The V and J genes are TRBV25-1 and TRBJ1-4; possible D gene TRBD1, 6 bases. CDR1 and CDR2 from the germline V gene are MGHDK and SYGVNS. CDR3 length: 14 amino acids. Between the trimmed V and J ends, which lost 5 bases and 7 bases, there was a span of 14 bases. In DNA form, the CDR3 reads TGTGCCAGCAGTTGGGGGGCTCTTGGTGAAAAACTGTTTTTT. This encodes CASSWGALGEKLFF.

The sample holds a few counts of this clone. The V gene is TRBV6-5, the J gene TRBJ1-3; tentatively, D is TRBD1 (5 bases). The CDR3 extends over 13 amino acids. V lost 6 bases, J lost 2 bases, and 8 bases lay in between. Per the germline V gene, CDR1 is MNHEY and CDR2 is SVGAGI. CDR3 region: CASSTGPGNTIYF. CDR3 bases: TGTGCCAGCAGCACGGGACCTGGAAACACCATATATTTT.

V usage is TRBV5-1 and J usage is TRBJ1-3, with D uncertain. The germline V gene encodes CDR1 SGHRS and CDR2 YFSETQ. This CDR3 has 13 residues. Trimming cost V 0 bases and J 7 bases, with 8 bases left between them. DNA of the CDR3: TGCGCCAGCAGCTTGGAAGAGGGCAACACCATATATTTT. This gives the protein CASSLEEGNTIYF.

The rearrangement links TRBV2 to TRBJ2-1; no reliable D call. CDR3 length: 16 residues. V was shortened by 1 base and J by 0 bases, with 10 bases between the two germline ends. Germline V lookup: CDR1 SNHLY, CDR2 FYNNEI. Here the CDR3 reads CASSEDGRSSYNEQFF. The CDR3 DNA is TGTGCCAGCAGTGAAGATGGAAGATCCTCCTACAATGAGCAGTTCTTC.

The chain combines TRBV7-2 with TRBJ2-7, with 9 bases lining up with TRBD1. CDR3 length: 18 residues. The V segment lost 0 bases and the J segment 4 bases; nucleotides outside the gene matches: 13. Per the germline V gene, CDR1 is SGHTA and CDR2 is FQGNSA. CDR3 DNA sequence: TGTGCCAGCAGCTTAGCCCCTCCCGGGACAGGGAGGTTGTACGAGCAGTACTTC. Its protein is CASSLAPPGTGRLYEQYF.

CDR3 protein: CASGPILHGVELFF. CDR3 coding DNA: TGTGCCAGCGGCCCCATTTTACACGGTGTGGAGCTGTTTTTT. The rearrangement uses TRBV28 and TRBJ2-2; no firm D call. V lost 8 bases and J lost 10, with 20 bases in between. The CDR3 loop spans 14 amino acids. Germline V lookup: CDR1 MDHEN, CDR2 SYDVKM. Full variable domain (rest looked up from reference TRBV28 and TRBJ2-2): DVKVTQSSRYLVKRTGEKVFLECVQDMDHENMFWYRQDPGLGLRLIYFSYDVKMKEKGDIPEGYSVSREKKERFSLILESASTNQTSMYLCASGPILHGVELFFGEGSRLTVL.

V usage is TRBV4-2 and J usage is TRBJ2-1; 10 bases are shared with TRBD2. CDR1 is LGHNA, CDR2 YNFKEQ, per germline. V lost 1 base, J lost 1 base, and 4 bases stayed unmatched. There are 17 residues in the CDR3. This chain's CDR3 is CASSQAAGGFSYNEQFF. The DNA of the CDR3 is TGTGCCAGCAGCCAAGCAGCGGGGGGGTTTTCCTACAATGAGCAGTTCTTC.

The CDR3 nucleotides read TGTGCCAGCAGCAACGGCGGCGGGGGAACCGGGGAGCTGTTTTTT. It codes for CASSNGGGGTGELFF. V usage is TRBV9 and J usage is TRBJ2-2, with 7 bases that match TRBD2. V trimming: 4 bases; J trimming: 5 bases; junction bases outside the gene matches: 8. This CDR3 contains 15 residues. Looked up from germline, CDR1 is SGDLS and CDR2 is YYNGEE.

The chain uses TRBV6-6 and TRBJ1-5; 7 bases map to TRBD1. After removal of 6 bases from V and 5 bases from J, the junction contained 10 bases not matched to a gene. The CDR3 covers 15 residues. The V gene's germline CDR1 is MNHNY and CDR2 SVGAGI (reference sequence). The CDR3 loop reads CASRIGGAPYQPQHF. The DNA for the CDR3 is TGTGCCAGCAGAATAGGGGGCGCTCCTTATCAGCCCCAGCATTTT.

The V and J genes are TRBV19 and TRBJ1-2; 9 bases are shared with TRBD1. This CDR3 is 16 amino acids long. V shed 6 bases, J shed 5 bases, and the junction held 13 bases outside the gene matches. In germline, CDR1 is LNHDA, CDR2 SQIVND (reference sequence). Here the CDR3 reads CASRYTGQGVLYGYTF. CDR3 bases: TGTGCCAGTAGATATACGGGACAGGGCGTTCTTTATGGCTACACCTTC.

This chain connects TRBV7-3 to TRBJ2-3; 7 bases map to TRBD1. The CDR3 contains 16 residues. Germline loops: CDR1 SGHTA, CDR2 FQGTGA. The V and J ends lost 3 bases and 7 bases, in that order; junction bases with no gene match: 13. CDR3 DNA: TGTGCCAGCAGCTTGAGGGGTGAGGGGGCGGAGAATACGCAGTATTTT. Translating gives CASSLRGEGAENTQYF.

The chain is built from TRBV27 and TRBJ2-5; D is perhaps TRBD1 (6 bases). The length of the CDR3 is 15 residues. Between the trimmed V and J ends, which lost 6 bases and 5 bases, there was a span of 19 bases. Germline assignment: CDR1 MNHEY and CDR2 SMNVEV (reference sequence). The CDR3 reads CASRPSLGAWETQYF. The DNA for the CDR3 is TGTGCCAGCAGGCCGTCGTTGGGGGCGTGGGAGACCCAGTACTTC.

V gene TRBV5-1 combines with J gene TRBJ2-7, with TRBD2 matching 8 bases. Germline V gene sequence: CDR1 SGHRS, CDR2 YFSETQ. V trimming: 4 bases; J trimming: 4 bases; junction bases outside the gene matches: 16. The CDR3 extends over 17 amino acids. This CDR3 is CASSPPAYAGGGYEQYF. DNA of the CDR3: TGCGCCAGCAGCCCGCCCGCGTACGCGGGGGGCGGGTACGAGCAGTACTTC.

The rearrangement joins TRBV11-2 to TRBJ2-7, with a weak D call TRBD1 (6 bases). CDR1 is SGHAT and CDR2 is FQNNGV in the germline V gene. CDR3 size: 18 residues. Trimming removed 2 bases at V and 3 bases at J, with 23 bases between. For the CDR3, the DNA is TGTGCCAGCAGCTTATGGGGTAGTGGGGGCCTAATGGGCTACGAGCAGTACTTC. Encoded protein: CASSLWGSGGLMGYEQYF.